The entry that follows covers one TCR beta chain sequence. The antigen is undetermined. Template-switch reactions added UMIs with a 6-nucleotide sample barcode. No DNA is given; TCRdb re-called the 5' RACE reads and lists each CDR3 protein once. This sample's clone table lists around 450,000 distinct CDR3 sequences. This sample is part of a study of monozygotic twins with inflammatory bowel disease. Notes on the study in general: Among twins, concordant and discordant pairs did not differ in repertoire similarity, possibly from limited power. Compared with healthy co-twins, IBD patients showed reduced TCRbeta repertoire diversity by inverse Simpson.

From germline, CDR1 is GTSNPN and CDR2 SVGIG (reference sequence). This CDR3 has 13 amino acids. The sample was blood. This chain connects TRBV30 to TRBJ1-1; no DNA is available, so the TRBD1 call from TCRdb remains unchecked. The sequence was collected from a human donor with ulcerative colitis or Crohn's disease, or a healthy co-twin of an affected twin (not recorded which). The CDR3 sequence: CARSYRGQTEAFF.